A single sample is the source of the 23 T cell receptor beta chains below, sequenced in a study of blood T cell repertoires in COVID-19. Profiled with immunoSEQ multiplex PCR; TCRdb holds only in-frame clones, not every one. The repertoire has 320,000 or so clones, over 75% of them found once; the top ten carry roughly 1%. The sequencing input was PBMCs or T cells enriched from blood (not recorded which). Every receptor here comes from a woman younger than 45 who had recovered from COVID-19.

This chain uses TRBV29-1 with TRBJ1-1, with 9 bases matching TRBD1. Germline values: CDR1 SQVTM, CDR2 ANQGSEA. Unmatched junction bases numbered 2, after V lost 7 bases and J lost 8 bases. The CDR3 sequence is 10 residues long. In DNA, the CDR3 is TGCAGCGCTGGGACAGGGGAAGCTTTCTTT. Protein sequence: CSAGTGEAFF.

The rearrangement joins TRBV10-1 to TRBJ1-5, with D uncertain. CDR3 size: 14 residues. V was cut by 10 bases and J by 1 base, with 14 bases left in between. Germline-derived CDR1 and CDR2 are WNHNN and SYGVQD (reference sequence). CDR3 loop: CATGRRRSNQPQHF. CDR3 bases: TGCGCCACCGGAAGACGGAGGAGCAATCAGCCCCAGCATTTT.

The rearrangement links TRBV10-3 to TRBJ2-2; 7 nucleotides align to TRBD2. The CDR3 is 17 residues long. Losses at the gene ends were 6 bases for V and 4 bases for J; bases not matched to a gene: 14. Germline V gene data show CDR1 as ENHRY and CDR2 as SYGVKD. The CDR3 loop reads CAISGGWGIGATGELFF. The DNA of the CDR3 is TGTGCCATCAGCGGGGGGTGGGGTATCGGTGCCACCGGGGAGCTGTTTTTT.

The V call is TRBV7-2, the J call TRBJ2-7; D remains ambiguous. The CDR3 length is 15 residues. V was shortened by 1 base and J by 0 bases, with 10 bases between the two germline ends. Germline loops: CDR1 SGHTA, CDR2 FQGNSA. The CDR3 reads CASSLEAGGSYEQYF. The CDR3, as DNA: TGTGCCAGCAGCTTAGAAGCAGGTGGCTCCTACGAGCAGTACTTC.

The CDR3 DNA follows: TGTGCCAGCAGTATAGGGGCAGGGGGAAACTACGAGCAGTACTTC. Its translation is CASSIGAGGNYEQYF. The chain links TRBV7-8 to TRBJ2-7, with 7 bases that match TRBD1. CDR3 length: 15 residues. CDR1 and CDR2 from the germline V gene are SGHVS and FQNEAQ. After removal of 6 bases from V and 3 bases from J, the junction contained 11 bases not matched to a gene. Using reference TRBV7-8 and TRBJ2-7 for the parts outside the CDR3, the full variable domain is GAGVSQSPRYKVAKRGQDVALRCDPISGHVSLFWYQQALGQGPEFLTYFQNEAQLDKSGLPSDRFFAERPEGSVSTLKIQRTQQEDSAVYLCASSIGAGGNYEQYFGPGTRLTVT.

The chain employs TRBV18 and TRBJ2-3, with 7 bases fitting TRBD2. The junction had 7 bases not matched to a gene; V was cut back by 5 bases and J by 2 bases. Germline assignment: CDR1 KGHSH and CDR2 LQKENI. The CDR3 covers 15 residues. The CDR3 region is CASSFTGGITDTQYF. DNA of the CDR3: TGTGCCAGCTCATTCACGGGGGGTATCACAGATACGCAGTATTTT.

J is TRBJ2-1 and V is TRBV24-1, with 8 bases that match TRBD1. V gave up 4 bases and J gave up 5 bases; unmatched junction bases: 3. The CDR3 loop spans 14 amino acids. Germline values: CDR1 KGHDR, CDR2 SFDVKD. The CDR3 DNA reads TGTGCCACCAGTGACGCGGGACAGGACAATGAGCAGTTCTTC. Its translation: CATSDAGQDNEQFF.

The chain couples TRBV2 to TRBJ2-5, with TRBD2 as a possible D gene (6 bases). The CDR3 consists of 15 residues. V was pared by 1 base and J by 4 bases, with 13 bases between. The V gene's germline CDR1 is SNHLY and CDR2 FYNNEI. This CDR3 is CASSEGRVSAETQYF. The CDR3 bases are TGTGCCAGCAGTGAAGGGAGGGTATCGGCAGAGACCCAGTACTTC.

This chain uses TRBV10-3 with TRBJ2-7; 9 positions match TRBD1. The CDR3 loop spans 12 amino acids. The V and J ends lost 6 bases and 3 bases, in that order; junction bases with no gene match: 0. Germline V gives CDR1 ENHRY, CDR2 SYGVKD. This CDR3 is CAIRDRGYEQYF. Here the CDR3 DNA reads TGTGCCATCAGGGACAGGGGCTACGAGCAGTACTTC.

This CDR3 reads CAISVQDYGYTF. DNA for the CDR3: TGTGCCATCAGTGTTCAGGACTATGGCTACACCTTC. This chain connects TRBV10-3 to TRBJ1-2; unclear D gene. The germline V gene encodes CDR1 ENHRY and CDR2 SYGVKD. V dropped 4 bases and J dropped 3 bases, with 6 bases sitting between them. This CDR3 is 12 amino acids long.

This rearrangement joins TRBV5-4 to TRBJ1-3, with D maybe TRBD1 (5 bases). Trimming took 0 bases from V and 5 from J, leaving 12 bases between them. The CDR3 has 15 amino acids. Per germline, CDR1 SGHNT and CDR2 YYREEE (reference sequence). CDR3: CASSLAGSGRNTIYF. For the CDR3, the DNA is TGTGCCAGCAGCTTGGCCGGCTCAGGGAGAAACACCATATATTTT.

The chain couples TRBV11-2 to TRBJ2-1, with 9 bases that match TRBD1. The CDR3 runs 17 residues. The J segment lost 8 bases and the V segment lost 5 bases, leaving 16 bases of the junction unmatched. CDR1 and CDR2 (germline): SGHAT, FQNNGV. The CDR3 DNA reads TGTGCCAGCAGCCCCACTGGGACAGGGAATTCTAGGGATGAGCAGTTCTTC. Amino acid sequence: CASSPTGTGNSRDEQFF.

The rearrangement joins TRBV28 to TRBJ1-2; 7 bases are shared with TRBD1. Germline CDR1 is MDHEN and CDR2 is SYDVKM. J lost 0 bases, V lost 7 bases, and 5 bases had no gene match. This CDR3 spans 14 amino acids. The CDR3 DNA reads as TGTGCCAGCAATCCGACAGGGCCTAACTATGGCTACACCTTC. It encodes CASNPTGPNYGYTF.

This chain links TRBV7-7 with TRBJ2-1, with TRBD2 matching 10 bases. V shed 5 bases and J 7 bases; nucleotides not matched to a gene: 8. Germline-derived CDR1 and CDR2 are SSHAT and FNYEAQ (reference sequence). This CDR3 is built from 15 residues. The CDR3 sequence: CASSPLAGVLNEQFF. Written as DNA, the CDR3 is TGTGCCAGCAGCCCTCTAGCGGGGGTTCTGAATGAGCAGTTCTTC.

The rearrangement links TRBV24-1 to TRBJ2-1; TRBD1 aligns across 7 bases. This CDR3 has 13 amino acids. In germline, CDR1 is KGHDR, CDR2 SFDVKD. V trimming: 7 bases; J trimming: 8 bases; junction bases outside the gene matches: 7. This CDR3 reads CATRDRSFDEQFF. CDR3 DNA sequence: TGTGCCACCAGGGACAGGTCCTTCGATGAGCAGTTCTTC.

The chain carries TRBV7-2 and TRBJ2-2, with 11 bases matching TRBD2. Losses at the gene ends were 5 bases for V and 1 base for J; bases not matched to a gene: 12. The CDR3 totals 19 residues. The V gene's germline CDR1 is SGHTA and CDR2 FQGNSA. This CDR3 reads CASSPFLAGGTRNTGELFF. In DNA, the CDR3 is TGTGCCAGCAGCCCGTTTCTAGCGGGGGGCACAAGGAACACCGGGGAGCTGTTTTTT. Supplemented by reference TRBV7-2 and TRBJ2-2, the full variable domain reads GAGVSQSPSNKVTEKGKDVELRCDPISGHTALYWYRQSLGQGLEFLIYFQGNSAPDKSGLPSDRFSAERTGGSVSTLTIQRTQQEDSAVYLCASSPFLAGGTRNTGELFFGEGSRLTVL.

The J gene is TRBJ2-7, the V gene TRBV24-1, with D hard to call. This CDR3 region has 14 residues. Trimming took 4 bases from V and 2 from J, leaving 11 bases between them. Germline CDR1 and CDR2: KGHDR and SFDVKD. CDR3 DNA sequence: TGTGCCACCAGTGACCAACGGTTCCCCTACGAGCAGTACTTC. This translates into CATSDQRFPYEQYF.

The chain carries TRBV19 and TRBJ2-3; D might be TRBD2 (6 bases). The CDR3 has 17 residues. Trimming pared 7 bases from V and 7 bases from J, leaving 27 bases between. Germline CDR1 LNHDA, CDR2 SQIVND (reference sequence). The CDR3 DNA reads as TGTGCCAGTAAGGATAAGGGCCTTAAAGCGGGCAGGAATACGCAGTATTTT. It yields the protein CASKDKGLKAGRNTQYF.

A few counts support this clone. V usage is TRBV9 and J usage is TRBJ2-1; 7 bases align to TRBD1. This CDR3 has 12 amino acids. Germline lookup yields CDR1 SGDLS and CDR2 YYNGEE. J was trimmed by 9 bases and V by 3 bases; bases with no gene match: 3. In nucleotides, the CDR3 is TGTGCCAGCAGCGAAGGGGGCGGTGAGCAGTTCTTC. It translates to CASSEGGGEQFF.

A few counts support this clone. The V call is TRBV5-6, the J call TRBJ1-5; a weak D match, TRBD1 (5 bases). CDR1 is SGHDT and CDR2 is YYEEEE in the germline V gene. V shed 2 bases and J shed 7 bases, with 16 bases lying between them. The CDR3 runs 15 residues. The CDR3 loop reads CASSLLGGVDQPQHF. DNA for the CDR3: TGTGCCAGCAGCTTACTGGGAGGGGTAGACCAGCCCCAGCATTTT.

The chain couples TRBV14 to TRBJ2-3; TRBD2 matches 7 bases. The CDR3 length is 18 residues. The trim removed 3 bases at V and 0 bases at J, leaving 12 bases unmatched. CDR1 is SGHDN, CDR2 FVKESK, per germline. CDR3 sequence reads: CASSQSRRLALSTDTQYF. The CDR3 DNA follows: TGTGCCAGCAGCCAGTCCCGGAGACTAGCCCTGAGCACAGATACGCAGTATTTT.

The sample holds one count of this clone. Here the CDR3 DNA reads TGCGCCAGCAGCCGCGACAGGGCCGACTATGGCTACACCTTC. Amino acid sequence: CASSRDRADYGYTF. The chain employs TRBV4-1 and TRBJ1-2; 7 nucleotides match TRBD1. Germline-derived CDR1 and CDR2 are MGHRA and YSYEKL. This CDR3 has 14 residues. V lost 4 bases, J lost 3 bases, and 5 bases stayed unmatched.

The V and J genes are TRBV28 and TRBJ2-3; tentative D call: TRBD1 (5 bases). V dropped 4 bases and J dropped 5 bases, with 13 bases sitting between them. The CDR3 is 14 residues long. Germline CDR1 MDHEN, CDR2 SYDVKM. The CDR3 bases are TGTGCCAGCAGTTCCCAGGGTGGGCGAGATACGCAGTATTTT. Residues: CASSSQGGRDTQYF.